This T cell receptor beta chain is from a study of shared clonotypes between healthy human individuals. Study outcomes and limitations: The low donor count limited represented genetic and exposure-history diversity.

As to this clone: No antigen is known for it.

At deep level, the assay was performed. The protocol was immunoSEQ multiplex PCR, while the TCRdb copy is restricted to in-frame clones and leaves out a portion. This sample yields approximately 1,000,000 clones, of which around 82% are seen a single time; under 0.6% belongs to the top ten. Trimming removed 2 bases from V and 1 base from J; junction bases left unmatched: 5. CDR1 and CDR2 (germline): SGHVS, FNYEAQ. There are 15 residues in the CDR3. Caucasian adults residing in Nashville, Tennessee made up all the donors. The chain combines TRBV7-6 with TRBJ2-7, with 7 nucleotides matching TRBD2. The sequenced sample consisted of memory CD4+ T cells from PBMCs. Specified subset: CD45RA-negative fraction. This receptor was obtained from a man younger than 35 in good health. Some clones in this sample may be carry-over from other donors' samples. The DNA of the CDR3 is TGTGCCAGCAGCTTACTGCCGGGAGGTTCCTACGAGCAGTACTTC. Amino acid sequence: CASSLLPGGSYEQYF.